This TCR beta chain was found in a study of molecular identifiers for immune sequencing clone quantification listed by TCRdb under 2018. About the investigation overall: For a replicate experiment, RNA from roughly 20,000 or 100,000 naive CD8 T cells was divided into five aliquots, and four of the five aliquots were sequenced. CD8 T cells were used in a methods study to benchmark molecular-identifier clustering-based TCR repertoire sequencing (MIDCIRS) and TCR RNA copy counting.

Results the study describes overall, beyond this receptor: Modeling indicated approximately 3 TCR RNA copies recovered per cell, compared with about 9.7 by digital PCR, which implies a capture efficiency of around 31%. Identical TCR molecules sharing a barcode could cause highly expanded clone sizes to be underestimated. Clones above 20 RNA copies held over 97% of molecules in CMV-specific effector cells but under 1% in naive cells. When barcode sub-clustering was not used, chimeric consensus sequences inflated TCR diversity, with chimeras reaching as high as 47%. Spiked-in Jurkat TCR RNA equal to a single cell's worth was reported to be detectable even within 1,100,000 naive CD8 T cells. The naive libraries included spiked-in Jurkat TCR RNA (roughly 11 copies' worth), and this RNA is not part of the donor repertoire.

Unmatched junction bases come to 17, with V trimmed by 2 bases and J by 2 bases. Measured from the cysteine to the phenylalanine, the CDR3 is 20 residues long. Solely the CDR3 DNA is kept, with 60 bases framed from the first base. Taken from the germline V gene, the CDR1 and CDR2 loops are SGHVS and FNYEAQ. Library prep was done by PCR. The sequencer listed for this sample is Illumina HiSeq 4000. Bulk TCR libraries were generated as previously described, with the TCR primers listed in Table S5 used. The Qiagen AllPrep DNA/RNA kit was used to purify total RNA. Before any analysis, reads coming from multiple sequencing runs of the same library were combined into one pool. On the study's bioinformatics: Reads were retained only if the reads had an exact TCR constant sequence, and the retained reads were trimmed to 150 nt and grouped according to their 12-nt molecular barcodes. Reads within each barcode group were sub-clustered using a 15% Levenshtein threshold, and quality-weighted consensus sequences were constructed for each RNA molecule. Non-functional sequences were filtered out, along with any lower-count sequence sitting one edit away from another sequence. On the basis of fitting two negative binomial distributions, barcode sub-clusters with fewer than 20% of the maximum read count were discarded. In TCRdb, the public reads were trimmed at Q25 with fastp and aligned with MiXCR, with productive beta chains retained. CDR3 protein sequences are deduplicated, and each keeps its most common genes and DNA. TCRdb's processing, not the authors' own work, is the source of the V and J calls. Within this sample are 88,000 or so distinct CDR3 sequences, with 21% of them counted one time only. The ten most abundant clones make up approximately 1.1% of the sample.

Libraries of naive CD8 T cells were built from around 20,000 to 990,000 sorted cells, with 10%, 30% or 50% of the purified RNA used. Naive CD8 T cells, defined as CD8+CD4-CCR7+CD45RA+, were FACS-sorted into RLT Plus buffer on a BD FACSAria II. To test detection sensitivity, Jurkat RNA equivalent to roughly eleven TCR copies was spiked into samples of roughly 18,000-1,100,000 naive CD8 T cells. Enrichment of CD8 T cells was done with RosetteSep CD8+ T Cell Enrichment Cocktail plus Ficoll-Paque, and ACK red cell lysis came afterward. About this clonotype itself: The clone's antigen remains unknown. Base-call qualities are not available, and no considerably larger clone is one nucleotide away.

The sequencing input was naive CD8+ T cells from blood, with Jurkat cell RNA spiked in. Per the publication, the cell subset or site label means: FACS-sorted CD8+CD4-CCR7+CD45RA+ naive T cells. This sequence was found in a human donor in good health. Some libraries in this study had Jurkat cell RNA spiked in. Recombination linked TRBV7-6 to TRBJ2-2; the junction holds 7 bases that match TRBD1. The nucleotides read TGTGCCAGCAGCTTAACCCCACTAATGGGACAGAGGATCAACACCGGGGAGCTGTTTTTT. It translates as CASSLTPLMGQRINTGELFF.